This TCR beta chain derives from a study of T-cell memory formation after mild COVID-19. This clonotype was observed a handful of times. TCRdb itself ran the 5' RACE reads through MiXCR, one entry per CDR3 protein. The sample consists of a few hundred thousand distinct CDR3 sequences, roughly a tenth of them appearing once. This CDR3 comprises 13 residues. Trimming left V 6 bases short and J 4 bases short, with 11 bases between. Germline V lookup: CDR1 ENHRY, CDR2 SYGVKD. The chain carries TRBV10-3 and TRBJ2-3; possible D gene TRBD2, 6 bases. This receptor was identified in a young man who had mild COVID-19 (a few samples of this study predate the infection). Cell type and time point are not known. Sequenced: PBMCs or a T cell subset sorted from them (not recorded which). CDR3 in DNA: TGTGCCATCAGCCGGGGCGGGGCAGATACGCAGTATTTT. Translated: CAISRGGADTQYF.